This TCR beta chain was obtained from a study of identical twins. MiXCR, run by TCRdb on the 5' RACE reads, gives a single entry per CDR3 protein. This repertoire shows under 900,000 distinct CDR3 sequences, about 12% found once; its top ten account for under 2%. Germline values: CDR1 KGHSH, CDR2 LQKENI. The V end lost 3 bases, the J end lost 7 bases, and 12 bases lay between the germline ends. This CDR3 spans 14 amino acids. In addition, the sample was reused for a study of yellow fever vaccine responses in identical twins.

This TCR was sampled from a woman aged 18-29 years in good health. Sequenced: PBMCs. This chain links TRBV18 with TRBJ1-4; D may be TRBD1 (5 bases). CDR3 bases: TGTGCCAGCTCACCCGGGGGGAACGGTGAAAAACTGTTTTTT. Encoded protein: CASSPGGNGEKLFF.